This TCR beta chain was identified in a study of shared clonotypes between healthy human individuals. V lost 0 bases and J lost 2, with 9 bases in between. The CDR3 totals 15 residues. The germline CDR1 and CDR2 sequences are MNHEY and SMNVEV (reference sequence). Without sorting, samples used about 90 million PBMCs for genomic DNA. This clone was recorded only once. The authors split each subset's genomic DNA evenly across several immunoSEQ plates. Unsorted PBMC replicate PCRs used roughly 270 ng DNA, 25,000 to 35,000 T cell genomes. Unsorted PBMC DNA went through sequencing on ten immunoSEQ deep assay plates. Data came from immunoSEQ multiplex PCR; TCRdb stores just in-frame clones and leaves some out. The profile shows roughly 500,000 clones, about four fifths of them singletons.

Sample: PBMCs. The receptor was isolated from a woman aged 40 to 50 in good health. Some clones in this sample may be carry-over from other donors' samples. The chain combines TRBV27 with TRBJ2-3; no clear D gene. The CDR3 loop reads CASSLSPGNTDTQYF. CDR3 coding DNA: TGTGCCAGCAGTTTATCCCCAGGAAACACAGATACGCAGTATTTT.